The rows below give T cell receptor beta chains drawn from one sample of a study of shared clonotypes between healthy human individuals. The assay was immunoSEQ multiplex PCR, and TCRdb's table has in-frame clones only and misses some. The repertoire holds some 2 million clones, with about 95% as singletons. The sequenced sample was naive CD8+ T cells sorted from blood. These receptors originate from a man younger than 35 in good health. The CDR3 runs from the conserved cysteine through the conserved F or W. Each record gives: CDR3 DNA, CDR3 protein, J gene, clone size, D gene, V gene. The D gene is left open where the match is weak. Rows give clone size only sometimes, using once, few, many, or a class for an expanded clone.

DNA: TGTGCCAGCAGTTACGGCGGGAGGGCCGACATTCAGTACTTC
CDR3: CASSYGGRADIQYF
J: TRBJ2-4
size: NA
D: TRBD2
V: TRBV6-5

DNA: TGTGCCAGCACCCCCTCCTGGACAGGGGGCTTTGGAGAGACCCAGTACTTC
CDR3: CASTPSWTGGFGETQYF
J: TRBJ2-5
size: NA
D: TRBD1
V: TRBV5-6

DNA: TGTGCCCCTACGGAGGGGGCCCCGAAGACTGAAGCTTTCTTT
CDR3: CAPTEGAPKTEAFF
J: TRBJ1-1
size: NA
D: NA
V: TRBV21-1

DNA: TGCAGCGGCTACACAGGGTCTTGGGGCTACACCTTC
CDR3: CSGYTGSWGYTF
J: TRBJ1-2
size: NA
D: NA
V: TRBV29-1

DNA: TGTGCCAGAAGCTGGACGGGGGCGGATTCACCCCTCCACTTT
CDR3: CARSWTGADSPLHF
J: TRBJ1-6
size: NA
D: NA
V: TRBV5-3

DNA: TGCGCCAGCAGCCAACCACAGGGTTGGGAGGACACCGGGGAGCTGTTTTTT
CDR3: CASSQPQGWEDTGELFF
J: TRBJ2-2
size: NA
D: NA
V: TRBV4-3

DNA: TGTGCCAGCAGCCCGATTGACCGCCCGGCACTGTTTTTT
CDR3: CASSPIDRPALFF
J: TRBJ1-4
size: NA
D: NA
V: TRBV7-9

DNA: TGTGCCAGCAGTCCCGGGACTAATGAAAAACTGTTTTTT
CDR3: CASSPGTNEKLFF
J: TRBJ1-4
size: NA
D: NA
V: TRBV27

DNA: TGTGCCAGCAGTTACAAGGCGGCCCCGGGCGGGGAGCTGTTTTTT
CDR3: CASSYKAAPGGELFF
J: TRBJ2-2
size: NA
D: NA
V: TRBV6-5

DNA: TGTGCCAGCAGCTTAGCAGGGGGCGCAGAGACCCAGTACTTC
CDR3: CASSLAGGAETQYF
J: TRBJ2-5
size: NA
D: TRBD1
V: TRBV7-6

DNA: TGCGCCAGCAGTGAGTCTAGCGGGGGGGCAGATACGCAGTATTTT
CDR3: CASSESSGGADTQYF
J: TRBJ2-3
size: few
D: TRBD2
V: TRBV10-1

DNA: TGCGCCAGCAGCCAATTTCCGGGAGGCCGCTCAGAGCAGTACTTC
CDR3: CASSQFPGGRSEQYF
J: TRBJ2-7
size: NA
D: TRBD2
V: TRBV4-3

DNA: TGTGCCAGCAGTGAGGTCCTTGCGGGGAGAGGCTCCTACAATGAGCAGTTCTTC
CDR3: CASSEVLAGRGSYNEQFF
J: TRBJ2-1
size: NA
D: NA
V: TRBV25-1

DNA: TGTGCCAGCAGTGAATATGGGGGATCCTACGAGCAGTACTTC
CDR3: CASSEYGGSYEQYF
J: TRBJ2-7
size: NA
D: NA
V: TRBV25-1

DNA: TGTGCCAGCAGCTTGGGGCCGACAGCTAACTATGGCTACACCTTC
CDR3: CASSLGPTANYGYTF
J: TRBJ1-2
size: NA
D: NA
V: TRBV6-5

DNA: TGTGCCAGTAGTATAGGGGACAGGTTTCTCTACGAGCAGTACTTC
CDR3: CASSIGDRFLYEQYF
J: TRBJ2-7
size: few
D: TRBD1
V: TRBV19

DNA: TGTGCCAGCTCAGGGAACACTGAAGCTTTCTTT
CDR3: CASSGNTEAFF
J: TRBJ1-1
size: NA
D: NA
V: TRBV27

DNA: TGTGCCAGCAGTTGGGGGGTGACAGACGCGAACACCGGGGAGCTGTTTTTT
CDR3: CASSWGVTDANTGELFF
J: TRBJ2-2
size: NA
D: NA
V: TRBV27

DNA: TGTGCCAGCAGACGGGCGAGCTATGGCTACACCTTC
CDR3: CASRRASYGYTF
J: TRBJ1-2
size: once
D: NA
V: TRBV25-1

DNA: TGCGCCAGCAGCCAAGGGACTAGCGTAAACTCCTACAATGAGCAGTTCTTC
CDR3: CASSQGTSVNSYNEQFF
J: TRBJ2-1
size: NA
D: TRBD2
V: TRBV4-1

DNA: TGTGCCAGTAGGCTCACTGGCGTCTATCAGGAGGGAAATTCACCCCTCCACTTT
CDR3: CASRLTGVYQEGNSPLHF
J: TRBJ1-6
size: NA
D: NA
V: TRBV19

DNA: TGTGCCAGCAGTTTATCGAGGAATGAGCAGTTCTTC
CDR3: CASSLSRNEQFF
J: TRBJ2-1
size: NA
D: NA
V: TRBV27